A single sample is the source of the 9 T cell receptor beta chains below, sequenced in a study of blood T cells in healthy people across ages. Alongside a J-beta primer mix, a sample-barcoded 5' primer served in a second PCR lasting about 7 to 11 cycles. TCRdb reanalysed the 5' RACE reads using MiXCR and keeps one entry per CDR3 protein. The profile covers around 1,800,000 distinct CDR3 sequences, with 30% to 40% appearing a single time and 20% to 25% taken by the ten largest. Sample: blood. Source of these receptors: a human donor in good health.

This clonotype showed up just a few times. The chain links TRBV2 to TRBJ2-7; D is tentatively TRBD1 or TRBD2 (5 bases each). Germline V gene lookup returns CDR1 SNHLY and CDR2 FYNNEI. This CDR3 contains 13 residues. Trimming shortened V by 2 bases and J by 5 bases, and 10 bases separated the two germline ends. The CDR3 DNA follows: TGTGCCAGCAGTGAACTCAGGGACCACGAGCAGTACTTC. It yields the protein CASSELRDHEQYF.

The V and J genes are TRBV7-2 and TRBJ2-3, with 10 nucleotides matching TRBD2. After removal of 5 bases from V and 5 bases from J, the junction contained 13 bases not matched to a gene. The germline V gene has CDR1 SGHTA and CDR2 FQGNSA. This CDR3 has 17 amino acids. CDR3 in DNA: TGTGCCAGCAGCCCGAGAGGTCTAGCGGGGGTAGGAGATACGCAGTATTTT. Translated: CASSPRGLAGVGDTQYF.

The chain employs TRBV20-1 and TRBJ2-1; D gene uncertain. The CDR3 is 10 amino acids. CDR1 is DFQATT and CDR2 is SNEGSKA in the germline V gene (reference sequence). V lost 0 bases and J 9 bases, leaving 3 bases between the germline ends. CDR3 in DNA: TGCAGTGCTAGAGATGGTGAGCAGTTCTTC. Protein product: CSARDGEQFF.

This chain uses TRBV10-3 with TRBJ2-7, with 10 bases aligning to TRBD1. The CDR3 is 14 amino acids. Germline V gives CDR1 ENHRY, CDR2 SYGVKD. J gave up 5 bases and V 5 bases, and 6 bases lay outside the gene matches. For the CDR3, the DNA is TGTGCCATCAGTCGTGACAGGGGGCTCGACGAGCAGTACTTC. Its translation: CAISRDRGLDEQYF.

This clonotype was detected a few times. This chain uses TRBV20-1 with TRBJ2-6; maybe TRBD2 (6 bases). Trimming removed 1 base at V and 1 base at J, with 8 bases between. Germline V lookup: CDR1 DFQATT, CDR2 SNEGSKA (reference sequence). The CDR3 has 15 amino acids. This CDR3 is CSARAAGSGANVLTF. CDR3 coding DNA: TGCAGTGCTAGAGCCGCGGGGTCTGGGGCCAACGTCCTGACTTTC.

The sample holds a few counts of this clonotype. The rearrangement uses TRBV20-1 and TRBJ1-1; tentatively, D is TRBD1 (6 bases). The germline V gene has CDR1 DFQATT and CDR2 SNEGSKA (reference sequence). Trimming stripped 1 base from V and 1 base from J, with 10 bases between. The CDR3 is made up of 14 amino acids. CDR3 sequence: CSARVRGGNTEAFF. The CDR3, as DNA: TGCAGTGCTAGAGTCAGGGGCGGGAACACTGAAGCTTTCTTT.

This clonotype was picked up many times. The chain has TRBV20-1 and TRBJ1-5, with D hard to call. The CDR3 loop spans 14 amino acids. Germline CDR1 and CDR2: DFQATT and SNEGSKA (reference sequence). V was trimmed by 4 bases and J by 1 base, leaving 11 bases between them. CDR3 sequence (DNA): TGCAGTGCTATACCAGGTGGCAGCAATCAGCCCCAGCATTTT. Residues: CSAIPGGSNQPQHF.

V gene TRBV12-3 or TRBV12-4 combines with J gene TRBJ2-1; D not resolved. The CDR3 loop spans 16 amino acids. V gave up 1 base and J gave up 2 bases, with 12 bases separating them. The CDR3 bases are TGTGCCAGCAGTTTAGGGCAGTTGAAACCCTACAATGAGCAGTTCTTC. Translating it yields CASSLGQLKPYNEQFF.

This clonotype has a single count. This sequence joins TRBV7-2 and TRBJ2-3, with a weak D call TRBD2 (5 bases). Germline V gene lookup returns CDR1 SGHTA and CDR2 FQGNSA. This CDR3 comprises 16 residues. V was trimmed by 6 bases and J by 2 bases, leaving 18 bases between them. The CDR3 spells CASSYDPAEATDTQYF. In nucleotides, the CDR3 is TGTGCCAGCAGTTATGACCCAGCGGAGGCCACAGATACGCAGTATTTT.